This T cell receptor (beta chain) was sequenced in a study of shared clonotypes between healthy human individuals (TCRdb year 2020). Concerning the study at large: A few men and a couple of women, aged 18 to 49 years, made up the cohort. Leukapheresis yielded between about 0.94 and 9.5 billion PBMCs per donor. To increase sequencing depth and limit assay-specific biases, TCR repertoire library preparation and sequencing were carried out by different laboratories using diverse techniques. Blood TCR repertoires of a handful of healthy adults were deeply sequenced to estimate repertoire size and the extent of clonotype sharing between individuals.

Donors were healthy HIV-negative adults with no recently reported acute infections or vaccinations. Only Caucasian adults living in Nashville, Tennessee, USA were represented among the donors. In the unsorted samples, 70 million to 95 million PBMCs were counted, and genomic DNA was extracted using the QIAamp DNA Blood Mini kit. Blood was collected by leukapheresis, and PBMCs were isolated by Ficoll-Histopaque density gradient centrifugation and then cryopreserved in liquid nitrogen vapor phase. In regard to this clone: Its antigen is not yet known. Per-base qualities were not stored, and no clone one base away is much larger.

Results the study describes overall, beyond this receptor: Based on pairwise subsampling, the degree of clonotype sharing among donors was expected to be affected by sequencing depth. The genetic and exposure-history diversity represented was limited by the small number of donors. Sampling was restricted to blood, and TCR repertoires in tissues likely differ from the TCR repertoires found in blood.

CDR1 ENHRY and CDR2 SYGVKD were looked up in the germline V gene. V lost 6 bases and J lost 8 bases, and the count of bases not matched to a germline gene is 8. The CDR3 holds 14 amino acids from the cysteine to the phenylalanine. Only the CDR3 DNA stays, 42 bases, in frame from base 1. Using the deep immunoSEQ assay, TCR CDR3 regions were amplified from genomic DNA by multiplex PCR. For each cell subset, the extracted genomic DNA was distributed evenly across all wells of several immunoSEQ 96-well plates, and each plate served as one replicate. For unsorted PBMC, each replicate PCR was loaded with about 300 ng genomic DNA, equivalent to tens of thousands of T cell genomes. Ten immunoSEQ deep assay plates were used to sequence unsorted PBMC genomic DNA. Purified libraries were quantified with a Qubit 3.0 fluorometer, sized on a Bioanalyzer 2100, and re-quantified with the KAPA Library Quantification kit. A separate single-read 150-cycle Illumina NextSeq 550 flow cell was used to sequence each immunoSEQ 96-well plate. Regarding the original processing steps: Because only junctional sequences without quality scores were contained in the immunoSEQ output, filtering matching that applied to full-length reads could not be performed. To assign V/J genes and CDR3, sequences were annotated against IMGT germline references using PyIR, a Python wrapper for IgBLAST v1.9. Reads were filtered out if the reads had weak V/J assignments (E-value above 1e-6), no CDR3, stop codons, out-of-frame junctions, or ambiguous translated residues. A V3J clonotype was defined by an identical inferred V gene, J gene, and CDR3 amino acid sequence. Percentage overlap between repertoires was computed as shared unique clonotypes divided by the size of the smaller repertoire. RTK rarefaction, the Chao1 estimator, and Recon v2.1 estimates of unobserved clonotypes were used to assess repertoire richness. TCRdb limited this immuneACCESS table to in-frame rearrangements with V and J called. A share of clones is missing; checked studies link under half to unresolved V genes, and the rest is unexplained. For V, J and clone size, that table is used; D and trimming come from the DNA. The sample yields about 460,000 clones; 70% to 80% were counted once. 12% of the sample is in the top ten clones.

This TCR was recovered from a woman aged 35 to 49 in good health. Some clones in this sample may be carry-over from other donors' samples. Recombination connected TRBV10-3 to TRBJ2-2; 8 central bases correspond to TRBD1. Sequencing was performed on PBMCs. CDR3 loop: CAIRTGEPTGELFF. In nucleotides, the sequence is TGTGCCATCAGGACAGGGGAGCCTACTGGGGAGCTGTTTTTT.